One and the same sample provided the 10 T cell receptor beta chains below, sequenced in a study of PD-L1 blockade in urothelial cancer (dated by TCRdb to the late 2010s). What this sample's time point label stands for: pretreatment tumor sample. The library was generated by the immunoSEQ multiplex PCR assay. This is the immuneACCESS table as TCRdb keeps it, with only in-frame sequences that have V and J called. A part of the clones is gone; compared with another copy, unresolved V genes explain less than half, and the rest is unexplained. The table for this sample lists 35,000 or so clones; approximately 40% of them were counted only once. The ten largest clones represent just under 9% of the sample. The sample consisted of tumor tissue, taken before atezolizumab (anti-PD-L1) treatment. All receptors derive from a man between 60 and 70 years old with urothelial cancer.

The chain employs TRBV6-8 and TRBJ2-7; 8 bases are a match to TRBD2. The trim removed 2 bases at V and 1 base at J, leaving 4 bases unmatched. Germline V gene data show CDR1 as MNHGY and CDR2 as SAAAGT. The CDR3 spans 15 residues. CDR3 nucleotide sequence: TGTGCCAGCAGTTACGGGGGACTAGGATCCTACGAGCAGTACTTC. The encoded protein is CASSYGGLGSYEQYF.

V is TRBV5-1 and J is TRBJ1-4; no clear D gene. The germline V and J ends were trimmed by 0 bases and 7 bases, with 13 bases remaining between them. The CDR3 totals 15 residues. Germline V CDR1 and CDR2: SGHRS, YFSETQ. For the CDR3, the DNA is TGCGCCAGCAGCTTGGAAGTACAGAACCCTGAAAAACTGTTTTTT. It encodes CASSLEVQNPEKLFF.

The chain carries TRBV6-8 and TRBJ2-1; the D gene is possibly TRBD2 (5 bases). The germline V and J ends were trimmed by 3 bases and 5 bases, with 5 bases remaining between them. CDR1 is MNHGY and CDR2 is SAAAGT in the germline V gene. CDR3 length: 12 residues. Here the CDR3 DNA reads TGTGCCAGCAGTTATAGCGACAATGAGCAGTTCTTC. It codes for CASSYSDNEQFF.

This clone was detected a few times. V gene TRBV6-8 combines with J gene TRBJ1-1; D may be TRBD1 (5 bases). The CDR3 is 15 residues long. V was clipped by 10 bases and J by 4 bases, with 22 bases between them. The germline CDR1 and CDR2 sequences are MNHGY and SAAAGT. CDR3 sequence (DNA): TGTGCCATCAGCGCATCGACTATGGGGGGCACTGAAGCTTTCTTT. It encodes CAISASTMGGTEAFF.

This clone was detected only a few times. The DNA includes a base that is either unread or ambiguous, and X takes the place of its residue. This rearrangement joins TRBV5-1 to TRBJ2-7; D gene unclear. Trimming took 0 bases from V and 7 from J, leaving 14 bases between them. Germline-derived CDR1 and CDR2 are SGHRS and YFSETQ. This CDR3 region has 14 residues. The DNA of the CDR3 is TGCGCCAGCAGCTTGGACCAGGCCCAGGAYGAGCAGTACTTC. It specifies CASSLDQAQXEQYF. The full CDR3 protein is CASSLDQAQDEQYF.

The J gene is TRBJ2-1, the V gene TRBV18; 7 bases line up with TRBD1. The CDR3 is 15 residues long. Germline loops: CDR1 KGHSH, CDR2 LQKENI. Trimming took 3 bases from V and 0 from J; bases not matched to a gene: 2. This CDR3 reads CASSPQGVSYNEQFF. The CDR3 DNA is TGTGCCAGCTCACCTCAGGGGGTCTCCTACAATGAGCAGTTCTTC.

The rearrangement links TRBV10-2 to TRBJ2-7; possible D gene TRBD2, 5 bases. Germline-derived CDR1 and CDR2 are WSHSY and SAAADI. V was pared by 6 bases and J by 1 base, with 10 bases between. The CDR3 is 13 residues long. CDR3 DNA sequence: TGCGCCAGCAGCAAACGGGAATCCTACGAGCAGTACTTC. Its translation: CASSKRESYEQYF.

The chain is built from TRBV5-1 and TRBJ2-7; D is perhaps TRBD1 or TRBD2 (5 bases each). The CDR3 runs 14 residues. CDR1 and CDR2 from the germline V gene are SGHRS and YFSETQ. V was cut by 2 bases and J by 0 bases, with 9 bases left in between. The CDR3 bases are TGCGCCAGCAGCTTTTGGGGGAGCTCCTACGAGCAGTACTTC. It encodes CASSFWGSSYEQYF.

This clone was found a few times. In DNA form, the CDR3 reads TGTGCCTGCTCAGGGGTAACCTACGAGCAGTACTTC. Translated: CACSGVTYEQYF. V usage is TRBV6-8 and J usage is TRBJ2-7; tentative D call: TRBD1 (6 bases). This CDR3 is 12 amino acids long. Looked up from germline, CDR1 is MNHGY and CDR2 is SAAAGT. The V end lost 11 bases, the J end lost 2 bases, and 13 bases lay between the germline ends.

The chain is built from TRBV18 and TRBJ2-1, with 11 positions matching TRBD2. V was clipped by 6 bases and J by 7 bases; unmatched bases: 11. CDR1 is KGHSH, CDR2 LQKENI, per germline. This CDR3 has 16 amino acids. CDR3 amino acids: CASSPIAGGSGNEQFF. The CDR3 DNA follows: TGTGCCAGCTCTCCAATAGCGGGAGGGTCGGGAAATGAGCAGTTCTTC.